The 8 T cell receptor beta chains below were found in one sample sequenced in a study of control samples from healthy donors and cancer patients. The table came from immunoSEQ multiplex PCR; TCRdb's copy has only in-frame clones and leaves some out. The top ten hold 15% to 17% of the sample, which has tens of thousands of clones, about 83% seen once. Sequencing was done on a sample of blood. The receptors shown here come from a man in his fifties or sixties in good health.

V is TRBV7-2 and J is TRBJ1-2, with unresolved D. Between the trimmed V and J ends, which lost 2 bases and 8 bases, there was a span of 15 bases. The CDR3 contains 14 residues. From germline, CDR1 is SGHTA and CDR2 FQGNSA. CDR3 amino acids: CASSLTGPREGYTF. CDR3 DNA sequence: TGTGCCAGCAGCTTAACCGGGCCCCGGGAGGGCTACACCTTC.

The chain carries TRBV4-3 and TRBJ1-5; D is perhaps TRBD1 (6 bases). V lost 1 base, J lost 5 bases, and 15 bases lay in between. Germline loops: CDR1 LGHNA, CDR2 YSLEER. The CDR3 extends over 16 amino acids. CDR3 residues: CASSQVWQNRDQPQHF. For the CDR3, the DNA is TGCGCCAGCAGCCAAGTCTGGCAAAACAGGGATCAGCCCCAGCATTTT.

The V and J genes are TRBV5-1 and TRBJ1-1; no clear D. The V gene's germline CDR1 is SGHRS and CDR2 YFSETQ. CDR3 length: 12 amino acids. V was trimmed by 0 bases and J by 6 bases, leaving 6 bases between them. The CDR3 bases are TGCGCCAGCAGCTTGGAGGGTCCTGAAGCTTTCTTT. It translates to CASSLEGPEAFF.

V and J are TRBV28 and TRBJ2-1; D gene uncertain. Germline CDR1 MDHEN, CDR2 SYDVKM. V lost 1 base and J 8 bases, leaving 15 bases between the germline ends. The CDR3 totals 15 residues. CDR3 residues: CASSLSPDPDHEQFF. In DNA, the CDR3 is TGTGCCAGCAGTTTATCTCCGGACCCGGACCATGAGCAGTTCTTC.

The gene calls are TRBV5-1 and TRBJ2-2; D possibly corresponds to TRBD1 (6 bases). The ends were cut back, 5 bases at V and 2 bases at J, with 13 bases in the middle. Germline V gene data show CDR1 as SGHRS and CDR2 as YFSETQ. The CDR3 consists of 15 residues. CDR3 in amino acids: CASSFTGINTGELFF. The CDR3 DNA reads TGCGCCAGCAGTTTTACAGGGATAAACACCGGGGAGCTGTTTTTT.

The V and J genes are TRBV4-3 and TRBJ2-2; TRBD1 or TRBD2 may be the D gene (5 bases each). Looked up from germline, CDR1 is LGHNA and CDR2 is YSLEER. The CDR3 length is 19 residues. Trimming removed 1 base from V and 2 bases from J, with 20 bases in between. This CDR3 is CASSQAHYIGTVNTGELFF. The CDR3 DNA reads TGCGCCAGCAGCCAAGCCCATTATATTGGGACGGTAAACACCGGGGAGCTGTTTTTT.

The sample holds a few counts of this clone. J is TRBJ1-5 and V is TRBV10-3; D gene unclear. V lost 4 bases, J lost 1 base, and 2 bases lay in between. Germline CDR1 ENHRY, CDR2 SYGVKD. The CDR3 is made up of 12 amino acids. The CDR3: CAISASNQPQHF. CDR3 DNA: TGTGCCATCAGTGCGAGCAATCAGCCCCAGCATTTT.

This chain links TRBV7-2 with TRBJ1-4, with D unresolved. The ends were cut back, 1 base at V and 2 bases at J, with 11 bases in the middle. CDR1 is SGHTA, CDR2 FQGNSA, per germline. The length of the CDR3 is 16 residues. CDR3: CASSLGAGKTNEKLFF. In nucleotides, the CDR3 is TGTGCCAGCAGCTTAGGGGCCGGGAAGACTAATGAAAAACTGTTTTTT.